This TCR beta chain was observed in a study of cytomegalovirus exposure and HLA in healthy donors. Regarding the study as a whole: Segments of the TCR beta V type were, in most cases, productive about 87% or about 30% of the time in an earlier analysis.

Trimming at V came to 2 bases and at J to 6 bases, leaving 4 bases not matched to a gene. The germline V gene encodes CDR1 SGHRS and CDR2 YFSETQ. The CDR3 runs 13 residues. This clone was seen only a few times. Its antigen remains unknown. The PCR ran on 60 Vbeta and 13 Jbeta primers. Data came from immunoSEQ multiplex PCR; TCRdb stores just in-frame clones and leaves some out. The sample consists of some 200,000 clones, 76% of them appearing once. Sequenced: PBMCs. This sequence was found in a man aged 18 to 35 in good health and CMV-seronegative. This chain uses TRBV5-1 with TRBJ1-2; 7 bases map to TRBD1. The CDR3 nucleotides are TGCGCCAGCAGCTTAGGGGACAGAAATGGCTACACCTTC. Translating gives CASSLGDRNGYTF.